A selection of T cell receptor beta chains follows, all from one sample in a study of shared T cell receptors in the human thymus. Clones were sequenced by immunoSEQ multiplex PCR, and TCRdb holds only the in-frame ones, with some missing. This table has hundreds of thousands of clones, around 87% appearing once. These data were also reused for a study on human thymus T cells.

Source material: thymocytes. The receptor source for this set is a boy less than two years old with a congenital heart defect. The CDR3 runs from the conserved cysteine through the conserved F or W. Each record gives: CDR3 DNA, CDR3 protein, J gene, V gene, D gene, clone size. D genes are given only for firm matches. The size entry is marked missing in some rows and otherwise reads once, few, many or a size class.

CDR3 DNA: TGTGCCAGCAGCCAAGCCCCTCGGGTCGAGGTGGACAATGAGCAGTTCTTC; CDR3 protein: CASSQAPRVEVDNEQFF; J gene: TRBJ2-1; V gene: TRBV14; D gene: NA; clone size: NA
CDR3 DNA: TGTGCCAGCGTAGGGGGTGGGACAGGTATCGAGGACACTGAAGCTTTCTTT; CDR3 protein: CASVGGGTGIEDTEAFF; J gene: TRBJ1-1; V gene: TRBV25-1; D gene: TRBD1; clone size: NA
CDR3 DNA: TGTGCCAGCAGTGTTAGGCAGGGAAATGGCTACACCTTC; CDR3 protein: CASSVRQGNGYTF; J gene: TRBJ1-2; V gene: TRBV2; D gene: NA; clone size: NA
CDR3 DNA: TGCGCCAGCAGCCAAGACGTCAACACTGAAGCTTTCTTT; CDR3 protein: CASSQDVNTEAFF; J gene: TRBJ1-1; V gene: TRBV4-3; D gene: NA; clone size: NA
CDR3 DNA: TGCGCCAGCAGCCAAGGACACAGGGAGGGGTACACCGGGGAGCTGTTTTTT; CDR3 protein: CASSQGHREGYTGELFF; J gene: TRBJ2-2; V gene: TRBV4-3; D gene: NA; clone size: few
CDR3 DNA: TGTGCCAGTAGTAGTCAGGGACAGAATCAGCCCCAGCATTTT; CDR3 protein: CASSSQGQNQPQHF; J gene: TRBJ1-5; V gene: TRBV19; D gene: TRBD1; clone size: few
CDR3 DNA: TGTGCCAGCAGTGAAGACGGGGGTAATCAGCCCCAGCATTTT; CDR3 protein: CASSEDGGNQPQHF; J gene: TRBJ1-5; V gene: TRBV6-1; D gene: NA; clone size: NA
CDR3 DNA: TGTGCCAGCAGTACCATGGGGGGAACTGAAGCTTTCTTT; CDR3 protein: CASSTMGGTEAFF; J gene: TRBJ1-1; V gene: TRBV27; D gene: NA; clone size: NA
CDR3 DNA: TGCGCCAGCAAGGGCGGGGGGCCGGGGTCCTACGAGCAGTACTTC; CDR3 protein: CASKGGGPGSYEQYF; J gene: TRBJ2-7; V gene: TRBV10-1; D gene: TRBD2; clone size: NA
CDR3 DNA: TGTGCCAGCAGCTTAGACCCCTATCTAGCGGGGGGGCCATGTGAGCAGTTCTTC; CDR3 protein: CASSLDPYLAGGPCEQFF; J gene: TRBJ2-1; V gene: TRBV7-2; D gene: TRBD2; clone size: NA
CDR3 DNA: TGCGCCAGCAAGCGGGAGACGAACACCGGGGAGCTGTTTTTT; CDR3 protein: CASKRETNTGELFF; J gene: TRBJ2-2; V gene: TRBV5-1; D gene: TRBD2; clone size: NA
CDR3 DNA: TGCGCCAGCAGCTTCTTGACGGGAGACACAGATACGCAGTATTTT; CDR3 protein: CASSFLTGDTDTQYF; J gene: TRBJ2-3; V gene: TRBV5-1; D gene: NA; clone size: NA
CDR3 DNA: TGTGCCAGCAGTTATGGTAGCGGGAGCTCCTACGAGCAGTACTTC; CDR3 protein: CASSYGSGSSYEQYF; J gene: TRBJ2-7; V gene: TRBV27; D gene: TRBD2; clone size: NA
CDR3 DNA: TGCGCCAGCAGCCAAGTGGTTAGCCTCCACGAGCAGTACTTC; CDR3 protein: CASSQVVSLHEQYF; J gene: TRBJ2-7; V gene: TRBV4-3; D gene: NA; clone size: NA
CDR3 DNA: TGTGCCAGCAGATGGGAAGTGGGAGGGGTCCAAGAGACCCAGTACTTC; CDR3 protein: CASRWEVGGVQETQYF; J gene: TRBJ2-5; V gene: TRBV7-2; D gene: TRBD2; clone size: NA
CDR3 DNA: TGTGCCAGCAGTTTAGAGGGGGGACAGGGGGTTTTTAATGGCAATCAGCCCCAGCATTTT; CDR3 protein: CASSLEGGQGVFNGNQPQHF; J gene: TRBJ1-5; V gene: TRBV28; D gene: TRBD1; clone size: NA
CDR3 DNA: TGTGCCATCAGAGGGGATACAGGGGGCTCCTATAATTCACCCCTCCACTTT; CDR3 protein: CAIRGDTGGSYNSPLHF; J gene: TRBJ1-6; V gene: TRBV10-3; D gene: TRBD1; clone size: NA